These T cell receptor beta chains were read from a single sample in a study of blood T cell repertoires in COVID-19. Sequencing was performed with immunoSEQ multiplex PCR; in TCRdb, only in-frame clones are kept and a portion is missing. The sample carries under 200,000 clones, about 85% recorded once. Material: peripheral blood. These receptors were obtained from an elderly woman in a cohort sampled during active or convalescent COVID-19. The CDR3 runs from the conserved cysteine through the conserved F or W. D genes are given only for firm matches. Size values are once, few and many counts, or a class for expanded clones, and some rows have none.

d_call: .
v_call: TRBV6-1
clone_size: .
j_call: TRBJ1-3
cdr3_nt: TGTGCCAGCAGTGAAGGGGGGGATAGTGGAAACACCATATATTTT
cdr3_aa: CASSEGGDSGNTIYF

d_call: TRBD2
v_call: TRBV6-5
clone_size: .
j_call: TRBJ2-7
cdr3_nt: TGTGCCAGCATGAGGAGCGGGGGTCTCTCCTACGAGCAGTACTTC
cdr3_aa: CASMRSGGLSYEQYF

d_call: TRBD2
v_call: TRBV5-1
clone_size: .
j_call: TRBJ2-1
cdr3_nt: TGCGCCAGCAGCTTGCATGGTAGCGGGAATTACAATGAGCAGTTCTTC
cdr3_aa: CASSLHGSGNYNEQFF

d_call: .
v_call: TRBV28
clone_size: once
j_call: TRBJ1-1
cdr3_nt: TGTGCCAGCAGTCTGCCGGGAGCTAAGAACACTGAAGCTTTCTTT
cdr3_aa: CASSLPGAKNTEAFF

d_call: .
v_call: TRBV20-1
clone_size: once
j_call: TRBJ1-3
cdr3_nt: TGCAGTGCTAGTGGGGGAGGCTTGGGAAACACCATATATTTT
cdr3_aa: CSASGGGLGNTIYF

d_call: .
v_call: TRBV6-5
clone_size: few
j_call: TRBJ1-1
cdr3_nt: TGTGCCAGCAGAAGCCGGGACTGGCTAGGCACTGAAGCTTTCTTT
cdr3_aa: CASRSRDWLGTEAFF

d_call: TRBD1
v_call: TRBV2
clone_size: .
j_call: TRBJ1-6
cdr3_nt: TGTGCCAGCAGACCGGACAGGGGCCGGTCACCCCTCCACTTT
cdr3_aa: CASRPDRGRSPLHF

d_call: .
v_call: TRBV27
clone_size: .
j_call: TRBJ1-2
cdr3_nt: TGTGCCAGCAGTCTCCGTCCGGGGGGAAGGAACTATGGCTACACCTTC
cdr3_aa: CASSLRPGGRNYGYTF

d_call: TRBD1
v_call: TRBV19
clone_size: .
j_call: TRBJ1-2
cdr3_nt: TGTGCCAGTAGTATAGAGACAGGGACAACATATGGCTACACCTTC
cdr3_aa: CASSIETGTTYGYTF

d_call: TRBD1
v_call: TRBV5-1
clone_size: .
j_call: TRBJ2-2
cdr3_nt: TGCGCCAGCAGCGGAAGGACAGGGAACACCGGGGAGCTGTTTTTT
cdr3_aa: CASSGRTGNTGELFF

d_call: .
v_call: TRBV13
clone_size: .
j_call: TRBJ1-1
cdr3_nt: TGTGCCAGCAGCTCGTTGCAGGCTGAAGCTTTCTTT
cdr3_aa: CASSSLQAEAFF

d_call: TRBD2
v_call: TRBV2
clone_size: .
j_call: TRBJ2-2
cdr3_nt: TGTGCCAGCAGTGTAATAGCGGGAGAGGGCGGGGAGCTGTTTTTT
cdr3_aa: CASSVIAGEGGELFF

d_call: .
v_call: TRBV18
clone_size: once
j_call: TRBJ2-2
cdr3_nt: TGTGCCAGCTCACCGGACGGGGGAAGCACCGGGGAGCTGTTTTTT
cdr3_aa: CASSPDGGSTGELFF

d_call: .
v_call: TRBV7-2
clone_size: .
j_call: TRBJ1-5
cdr3_nt: TGTGCCAGCAGCTTTGGGGCAGATCAGCCCCAGCATTTT
cdr3_aa: CASSFGADQPQHF

d_call: TRBD2
v_call: TRBV5-1
clone_size: .
j_call: TRBJ2-1
cdr3_nt: TGCGCCAGCAGCCCGGGGGAGGGTGTGCAGTTCTTC
cdr3_aa: CASSPGEGVQFF

d_call: .
v_call: TRBV5-1
clone_size: .
j_call: TRBJ2-3
cdr3_nt: TGCGCCAGCAGCCTGGGGGGAGCGGGTTGGGGCACAGATACGCAGTATTTT
cdr3_aa: CASSLGGAGWGTDTQYF

d_call: .
v_call: TRBV30
clone_size: .
j_call: TRBJ1-5
cdr3_nt: TGTGCCTGGGCCCCTGTGGACACCGGTAATCAGCCCCAGCATTTT
cdr3_aa: CAWAPVDTGNQPQHF

d_call: .
v_call: TRBV27
clone_size: .
j_call: TRBJ1-3
cdr3_nt: TGTGCCAGCAGCGGTGAAATCTCTGGAAACACCATATATTTT
cdr3_aa: CASSGEISGNTIYF

d_call: .
v_call: TRBV10-3
clone_size: .
j_call: TRBJ2-5
cdr3_nt: TGTGCCATCCGCGGATCCACAGGGCCCGAGACCCAGTACTTC
cdr3_aa: CAIRGSTGPETQYF

d_call: TRBD1
v_call: TRBV4-3
clone_size: few
j_call: TRBJ1-2
cdr3_nt: TGCGCCAGCAGCCCTGACAGGGGGCTCTATGGCTACACCTTC
cdr3_aa: CASSPDRGLYGYTF

d_call: TRBD1
v_call: TRBV29-1
clone_size: .
j_call: TRBJ2-5
cdr3_nt: TGCAGCGCAGAAGGACAGGGGGCCGAAGAGACCCAGTACTTC
cdr3_aa: CSAEGQGAEETQYF

d_call: TRBD1
v_call: TRBV5-1
clone_size: .
j_call: TRBJ1-6
cdr3_nt: TGCGCCAGCAGCTCGGAAACAGGGGGGAATTCACCCCTCCACTTT
cdr3_aa: CASSSETGGNSPLHF

d_call: .
v_call: TRBV6-5
clone_size: .
j_call: TRBJ1-2
cdr3_nt: TGTGCCAGCAGTTACTGGACAGCAGAATATGGCTACACCTTC
cdr3_aa: CASSYWTAEYGYTF

d_call: .
v_call: TRBV4-3
clone_size: .
j_call: TRBJ1-2
cdr3_nt: TGCGCCAGCAGCCAAATTGGCACAGGACCCTATGGCTACACCTTC
cdr3_aa: CASSQIGTGPYGYTF

d_call: .
v_call: TRBV12-3/TRBV12-4
clone_size: .
j_call: TRBJ2-7
cdr3_nt: TGTGCCAGTTCCGGGGATTCCTACGAGCAGTACTTC
cdr3_aa: CASSGDSYEQYF

d_call: .
v_call: TRBV2
clone_size: .
j_call: TRBJ1-2
cdr3_nt: TGTGCCAGCAGGCGTCGGGGGGGAATGGCAAATGGCTACACCTTC
cdr3_aa: CASRRRGGMANGYTF

d_call: TRBD2
v_call: TRBV25-1
clone_size: .
j_call: TRBJ2-1
cdr3_nt: TGTGCCAGCACTAGCGGGAGTTGGGCTGAGCAGTTCTTC
cdr3_aa: CASTSGSWAEQFF

d_call: TRBD1
v_call: TRBV5-1
clone_size: .
j_call: TRBJ1-6
cdr3_nt: TGCGCCAGCAGCTTGGGGCGACAGGGCACTTCACCCCTCCACTTT
cdr3_aa: CASSLGRQGTSPLHF

d_call: .
v_call: TRBV7-2
clone_size: .
j_call: TRBJ2-5
cdr3_nt: TGTGCCAGCAGCTCAAGCGGGCATAAAGAGACCCAGTACTTC
cdr3_aa: CASSSSGHKETQYF

d_call: .
v_call: TRBV10-3
clone_size: .
j_call: TRBJ1-1
cdr3_nt: TGTGCCATCTGTAGCGGGGACACTGAAGCTTTCTTT
cdr3_aa: CAICSGDTEAFF

d_call: .
v_call: TRBV7-2
clone_size: .
j_call: TRBJ2-7
cdr3_nt: TGTGCCAGCAGCTTAGCGCCGACAGGAAGCTACGAGCAGTACTTC
cdr3_aa: CASSLAPTGSYEQYF

d_call: .
v_call: TRBV5-1
clone_size: .
j_call: TRBJ1-5
cdr3_nt: TGCGCCAGCAGCTTGGACGGGTTCCAGCCCCAGCATTTT
cdr3_aa: CASSLDGFQPQHF

d_call: .
v_call: TRBV19
clone_size: many
j_call: TRBJ1-2
cdr3_nt: TGTGCCAGTAGTATTCTAGCCCCCGCGGGGCAGGGCTTTAACTATGGCTACACCTTC
cdr3_aa: CASSILAPAGQGFNYGYTF

d_call: .
v_call: TRBV28
clone_size: .
j_call: TRBJ2-2
cdr3_nt: TGTGCCAGCAGTGCACCGGACAGGAACACCGGGGAGCTGTTTTTT
cdr3_aa: CASSAPDRNTGELFF

d_call: TRBD1
v_call: TRBV19
clone_size: .
j_call: TRBJ1-1
cdr3_nt: TGTGCCAGTAGTATAAAGGGGGCGAACACTGAAGCTTTCTTT
cdr3_aa: CASSIKGANTEAFF

d_call: .
v_call: TRBV11-2
clone_size: .
j_call: TRBJ1-2
cdr3_nt: TGTGCCAGCAGCTTAGTAGTACAGGGAAACTATGGCTACACCTTC
cdr3_aa: CASSLVVQGNYGYTF

d_call: .
v_call: TRBV25-1
clone_size: .
j_call: TRBJ1-1
cdr3_nt: TGTGCCAGCAGTAGAGGGATGGCGAACACTGAAGCTTTCTTT
cdr3_aa: CASSRGMANTEAFF

d_call: TRBD1
v_call: TRBV19
clone_size: .
j_call: TRBJ1-5
cdr3_nt: TGTGCCAGTAGTATCGGACAGGGTAACAATCAGCCCCAGCATTTT
cdr3_aa: CASSIGQGNNQPQHF

d_call: .
v_call: TRBV7-5
clone_size: .
j_call: TRBJ1-1
cdr3_nt: TGTGCCTCAGATCCGCGGGCTGAAGCTTTCTTT
cdr3_aa: CASDPRAEAFF

d_call: .
v_call: TRBV6-5
clone_size: .
j_call: TRBJ2-1
cdr3_nt: TGTGCCAGCATCGAGCGGGCCGACTCCTACAATGAGCAGTTCTTC
cdr3_aa: CASIERADSYNEQFF

d_call: .
v_call: TRBV18
clone_size: .
j_call: TRBJ1-6
cdr3_nt: TGTGCCAGCTCGGTTTCCGGGAATCCGGATTCACCCCTCCACTTT
cdr3_aa: CASSVSGNPDSPLHF

d_call: .
v_call: TRBV7-2
clone_size: once
j_call: TRBJ2-5
cdr3_nt: TGTGCCAGCAGCCGACGGGGCCAAGAGACCCAGTACTTC
cdr3_aa: CASSRRGQETQYF

d_call: .
v_call: TRBV6-6
clone_size: .
j_call: TRBJ2-1
cdr3_nt: TGTGCCAGCAGCCCCATTGAGCAGTTCTTC
cdr3_aa: CASSPIEQFF

d_call: TRBD2
v_call: TRBV5-4
clone_size: .
j_call: TRBJ2-1
cdr3_nt: TGTGCCAGCAGCTTCCCAAGCGGGGGTGCCTACAATGAGCAGTTCTTC
cdr3_aa: CASSFPSGGAYNEQFF

d_call: .
v_call: TRBV6-6
clone_size: .
j_call: TRBJ1-1
cdr3_nt: TGTGCCAGCAGCACGGGACTATGGAACACTGAAGCTTTCTTT
cdr3_aa: CASSTGLWNTEAFF